The T cell receptor beta chain under discussion was sequenced for a study of blood T cell repertoires in COVID-19. Study background: From the United States, Italy and Spain came samples of acute and convalescent COVID-19. Sources were T cells, B-cell-depleted T cells, or PBMCs; the material itself was cDNA or gDNA.

Authors' processing steps: Reference gene primer amplification gave nucleated cell count estimates. Method: immunoSEQ multiplex PCR; TCRdb's copy keeps in-frame clones and lacks some. From that table come the V and J calls and clone size; the DNA was used to work out D and trimming. The sample yields about 210,000 clones, 80% seen once. Participants had their cohort set by participant-reported clinical history. This clone has just a few counts. The sample was PBMCs or T cells enriched from blood (not recorded which). The clonotype comes from a man younger than 40 with acute COVID-19.

Here the CDR3 DNA reads TGTGCCAGCAGAAAGGGACACCAAGCTTTCTTT. It specifies CASRKGHQAFF. The rearrangement links TRBV12-3 or TRBV12-4 to TRBJ1-1; a possible D gene is TRBD1 (6 bases). Trimming cost V 6 bases and J 9 bases, with 11 bases left between them. The CDR3 sequence is 11 residues long.